Following are 3 T cell receptor beta chains from one sample sequenced in a study of blood T cells in healthy people across ages. A sample-barcoded 5' primer and a J-beta primer mix were used in a second PCR of about 7 to 11 cycles. One entry per CDR3 protein results from TCRdb running MiXCR on the 5' RACE reads. The table includes approximately 1.5 million distinct CDR3 sequences, roughly 32% detected once. The sample comprised blood. The receptors were sampled from a woman aged 25 to 39 in good health.

V usage is TRBV7-2 and J usage is TRBJ2-1; 12 bases match TRBD2. V lost 1 base and J lost 4; bases outside the gene matches: 5. Per the germline V gene, CDR1 is SGHTA and CDR2 is FQGNSA. This CDR3 has 17 residues. The DNA for the CDR3 is TGTGCCAGCAGCTTAGGTGGACTAGCGGGATTATACAATGAGCAGTTCTTC. It codes for CASSLGGLAGLYNEQFF.

This clonotype has at least ten counts. The chain is built from TRBV10-3 and TRBJ2-5, with D unresolved. Trimming cost V 0 bases and J 3 bases, with 8 bases left between them. The CDR3 sequence is 14 residues long. CDR1 and CDR2 from the germline V gene are ENHRY and SYGVKD. The CDR3 DNA follows: TGTGCCATCAGTGAGTCGCAGGTGGAAGAGACCCAGTACTTC. Its protein is CAISESQVEETQYF.

This clonotype was recorded many times. This rearrangement joins TRBV5-1 to TRBJ1-1; maybe TRBD1 (6 bases). This CDR3 has 14 residues. Trimming pared 4 bases from V and 0 bases from J, leaving 10 bases between. The germline gives CDR1 SGHRS, CDR2 YFSETQ. CDR3 nucleotide sequence: TGCGCCAGCAGCGGGCAGGGGCTGAACACTGAAGCTTTCTTT. It translates to CASSGQGLNTEAFF.